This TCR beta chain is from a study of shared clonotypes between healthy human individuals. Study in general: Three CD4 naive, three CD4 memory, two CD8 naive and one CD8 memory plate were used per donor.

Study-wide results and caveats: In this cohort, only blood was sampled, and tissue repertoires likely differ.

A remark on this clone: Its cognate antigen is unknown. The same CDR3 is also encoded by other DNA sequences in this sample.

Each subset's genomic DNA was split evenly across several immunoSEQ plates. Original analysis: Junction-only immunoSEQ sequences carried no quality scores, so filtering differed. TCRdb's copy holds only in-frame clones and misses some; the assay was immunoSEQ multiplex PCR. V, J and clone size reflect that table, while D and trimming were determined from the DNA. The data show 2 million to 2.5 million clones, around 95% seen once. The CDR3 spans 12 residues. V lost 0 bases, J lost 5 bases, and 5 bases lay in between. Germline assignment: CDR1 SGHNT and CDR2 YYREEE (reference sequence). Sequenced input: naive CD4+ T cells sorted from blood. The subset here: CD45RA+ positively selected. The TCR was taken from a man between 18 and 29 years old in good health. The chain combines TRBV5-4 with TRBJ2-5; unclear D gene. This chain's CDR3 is CASSLARETQYF. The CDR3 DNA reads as TGTGCCAGCAGCTTGGCCCGGGAGACCCAGTACTTC.